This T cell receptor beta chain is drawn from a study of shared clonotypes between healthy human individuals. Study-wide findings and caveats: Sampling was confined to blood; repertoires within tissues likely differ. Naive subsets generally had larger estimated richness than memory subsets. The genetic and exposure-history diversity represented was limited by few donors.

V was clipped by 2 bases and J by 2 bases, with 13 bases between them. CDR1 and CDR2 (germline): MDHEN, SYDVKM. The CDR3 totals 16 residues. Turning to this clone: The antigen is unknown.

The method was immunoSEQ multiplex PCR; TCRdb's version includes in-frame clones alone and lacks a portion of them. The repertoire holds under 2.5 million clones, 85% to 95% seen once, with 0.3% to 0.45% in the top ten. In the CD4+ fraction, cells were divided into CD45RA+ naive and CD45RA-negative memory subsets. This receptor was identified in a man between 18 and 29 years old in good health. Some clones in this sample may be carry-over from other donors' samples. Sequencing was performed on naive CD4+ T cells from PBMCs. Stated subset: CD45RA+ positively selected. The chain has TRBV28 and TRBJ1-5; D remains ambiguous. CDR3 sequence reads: CASSLRFRQGNQPQHF. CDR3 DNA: TGTGCCAGCAGTTTAAGATTCCGGCAGGGCAATCAGCCCCAGCATTTT.